This T cell receptor beta chain originates from a study of blood T cell repertoires in COVID-19. At the level of the study: The study drew acute and convalescent COVID-19 samples from the United States, Italy and Spain.

The V and J ends lost 5 bases and 0 bases, in that order; junction bases with no gene match: 5. Germline assignment: CDR1 PRHDT and CDR2 FYEKMQ (reference sequence). The CDR3 is 15 amino acids. Sequencing used immunoSEQ multiplex PCR; TCRdb keeps in-frame clones, though not all of them. Among approximately 54,000 clones listed, around nine tenths were seen once. The clonotype originates from a man between 45 and 60 years old with acute or convalescent COVID-19. The rearrangement uses TRBV13 and TRBJ2-5; 8 bases fit TRBD2. Sequenced: peripheral blood. The CDR3: CASSPASGYQETQYF. DNA of the CDR3: TGTGCCAGCAGCCCCGCTAGCGGGTACCAAGAGACCCAGTACTTC.